One and the same sample provided the 26 T cell receptor beta chains below, sequenced in a study of blood T cell repertoires in COVID-19. Using immunoSEQ multiplex PCR, the repertoire was profiled, and TCRdb retains in-frame clones only, with some absent. Among roughly 410,000 clones listed, roughly 90% were seen once. Sequencing was performed on peripheral blood. These TCRs come from a man aged 35 to 55 with acute or convalescent COVID-19.

The rearrangement joins TRBV9 to TRBJ1-1, with a weak D call TRBD1 (5 bases). The CDR3 is 14 residues long. CDR1 SGDLS and CDR2 YYNGEE come from the germline V gene. V was cut by 3 bases and J by 4 bases, with 13 bases left in between. The CDR3 DNA reads as TGTGCCAGCAGCGGACAGAATTACGGCACTGAAGCTTTCTTT. Translated, it gives CASSGQNYGTEAFF.

The rearrangement uses TRBV9 and TRBJ2-7, with 11 bases identical to TRBD1. Losses at the gene ends were 1 base for V and 5 bases for J; bases not matched to a gene: 5. This CDR3 region has 15 residues. Germline CDR1 is SGDLS and CDR2 is YYNGEE. In DNA, the CDR3 is TGTGCCAGCAGCGTATTCGGACAGGGGGCGGACGAGCAGTACTTC. Protein sequence: CASSVFGQGADEQYF.

The rearrangement uses TRBV2 and TRBJ1-5; 7 bases agree with TRBD1. V gave up 3 bases and J gave up 7 bases; unmatched junction bases: 9. Germline V lookup: CDR1 SNHLY, CDR2 FYNNEI. The CDR3 consists of 15 residues. CDR3 nucleotide sequence: TGTGCCAGCAGTGAGGTGAGACAGGGTGGACAGCCCCAGCATTTT. Translation gives CASSEVRQGGQPQHF.

This clone appeared once. The rearrangement links TRBV7-9 to TRBJ2-3; D unclear. The CDR3 contains 14 residues. Trimming shortened V by 4 bases and J by 0 bases, and 8 bases separated the two germline ends. The germline gives CDR1 SEHNR, CDR2 FQNEAQ (reference sequence). Written as DNA, the CDR3 is TGTGCCAGCAGCTCCTTCGGTAGCACAGATACGCAGTATTTT. This gives the protein CASSSFGSTDTQYF.

The chain uses TRBV7-2 and TRBJ1-2, with 8 nucleotides matching TRBD1. CDR1 is SGHTA, CDR2 FQGNSA, per germline. The J segment lost 7 bases and the V segment lost 1 base, leaving 5 bases of the junction unmatched. This CDR3 has 14 residues. CDR3 bases: TGTGCCAGCAGCTTAGTCGGACAGGGAGCTGGCTACACCTTC. This codes for CASSLVGQGAGYTF.

The chain combines TRBV28 with TRBJ2-5, with 7 bases aligning to TRBD2. Germline CDR1 and CDR2: MDHEN and SYDVKM. The CDR3 has 17 residues. V lost 2 bases to trimming and J lost 2 bases; unmatched junction nucleotides: 11. In DNA form, the CDR3 reads TGTGCCAGCAGTTTACGCGGGAAACAAGCGGGACAAGAGACCCAGTACTTC. This gives the protein CASSLRGKQAGQETQYF.

V gene TRBV12-3 or TRBV12-4 combines with J gene TRBJ2-7, with 7 bases identical to TRBD1. V was clipped by 1 base and J by 7 bases; unmatched bases: 4. The CDR3 spans 13 residues. CDR3 protein: CASSLETGREQYF. The CDR3, as DNA: TGTGCCAGCAGTTTAGAGACAGGGCGGGAGCAGTACTTC.

This chain connects TRBV27 to TRBJ2-7; 7 positions agree with TRBD1. CDR3 length: 14 amino acids. In germline, CDR1 is MNHEY, CDR2 SMNVEV (reference sequence). V was clipped by 8 bases and J by 1 base; unmatched bases: 8. The CDR3 DNA reads as TGTGCCAGCCCGCCCCCGACAGGGTCCTACGAGCAGTACTTC. This codes for CASPPPTGSYEQYF.

The chain is built from TRBV3-1 (or the pseudogene TRBV3-2) and TRBJ2-1; 7 nucleotides line up with TRBD1. CDR1 LGHDT and CDR2 YNNKEL come from the germline V gene (reference sequence). Trimming cost V 0 bases and J 7 bases; bases outside gene matches: 6. This CDR3 contains 15 residues. As DNA, the CDR3 is TGTGCCAGCAGCCAAGATACGGTACAGGGGAATGAGCAGTTCTTC. It codes for CASSQDTVQGNEQFF.

Details on this clone: Additional DNA sequences in this sample encode the identical CDR3. The chain recombines TRBV27 with TRBJ1-5; D is uncertain. Germline CDR1 reads MNHEY; CDR2 reads SMNVEV (reference sequence). Trimming left V 3 bases short and J 3 bases short, with 9 bases between. The CDR3 consists of 14 residues. Here the CDR3 reads CASSLAGSNQPQHF. In nucleotides, the CDR3 is TGTGCCAGCAGTTTGGCGGGGTCCAATCAGCCCCAGCATTTT.

This chain uses TRBV29-1 with TRBJ1-4, with D perhaps TRBD1 (6 bases). Germline CDR1 and CDR2: SQVTM and ANQGSEA. Trimming pared 4 bases from V and 8 bases from J, leaving 17 bases between. The CDR3 runs 14 residues. CDR3 sequence: CSVAPAGVSEKLFF. For the CDR3, the DNA is TGCAGCGTTGCTCCGGCAGGGGTGTCGGAAAAACTGTTTTTT.

Only a few counts were recorded for this clone. The chain is built from TRBV19 and TRBJ1-1, with D possibly being TRBD1 (5 bases). V was pared by 6 bases and J by 0 bases, with 14 bases between. Germline lookup yields CDR1 LNHDA and CDR2 SQIVND (reference sequence). CDR3 length equals 15 residues. In DNA form, the CDR3 reads TGTGCCAGTAGCACCGACAGAGAATTGAACACTGAAGCTTTCTTT. Protein product: CASSTDRELNTEAFF. Variable domain in full (rest from reference TRBV19 and TRBJ1-1): DGGITQSPKYLFRKEGQNVTLSCEQNLNHDAMYWYRQDPGQGLRLIYYSQIVNDFQKGDIAEGYSVSREKKESFPLTVTSAQKNPTAFYLCASSTDRELNTEAFFGQGTRLTVV.

This chain uses TRBV28 with TRBJ1-4, with 11 bases fitting TRBD1. The V gene's germline CDR1 is MDHEN and CDR2 SYDVKM. Losses at the gene ends were 5 bases for V and 8 bases for J; bases not matched to a gene: 10. The CDR3 is 16 residues long. CDR3 coding DNA: TGTGCCAGCAGTGGGACAGGGGGGGATCGGGGGGAAAAACTGTTTTTT. Translated, it gives CASSGTGGDRGEKLFF. The variable domain in full, with the rest retrieved from reference TRBV28 and TRBJ1-4, is DVKVTQSSRYLVKRTGEKVFLECVQDMDHENMFWYRQDPGLGLRLIYFSYDVKMKEKGDIPEGYSVSREKKERFSLILESASTNQTSMYLCASSGTGGDRGEKLFFGSGTQLSVL.

This clone was found a few times. The chain joins TRBV10-2 to TRBJ1-2; 9 bases agree with TRBD1. The CDR3 has 15 residues. V trimming: 3 bases; J trimming: 7 bases; junction bases outside the gene matches: 9. The germline CDR1 and CDR2 sequences are WSHSY and SAAADI. In nucleotides, the CDR3 is TGCGCCAGCAGTGATCAGCGGGGGACAGGGTTTGGCTACACCTTC. Its translation: CASSDQRGTGFGYTF.

The chain joins TRBV7-8 to TRBJ2-6, with TRBD1 matching over 8 bases. The CDR3 length is 16 residues. Germline lookup yields CDR1 SGHVS and CDR2 FQNEAQ. J gave up 0 bases and V 4 bases, and 2 bases lay outside the gene matches. In nucleotides, the CDR3 is TGTGCCAGCAGCTGGACAGGGACCTCTGGGGCCAACGTCCTGACTTTC. It encodes CASSWTGTSGANVLTF. Combining the CDR3 with reference TRBV7-8 and TRBJ2-6 gives the whole variable domain GAGVSQSPRYKVAKRGQDVALRCDPISGHVSLFWYQQALGQGPEFLTYFQNEAQLDKSGLPSDRFFAERPEGSVSTLKIQRTQQEDSAVYLCASSWTGTSGANVLTFGAGSRLTVL.

The V and J genes are TRBV3-1 (or the pseudogene TRBV3-2) and TRBJ2-3; 8 bases fit TRBD2. CDR3 length: 16 residues. Per the germline V gene, CDR1 is LGHDT and CDR2 is YNNKEL (reference sequence). Unmatched junction bases numbered 11, after V lost 0 bases and J lost 9 bases. The chain's CDR3 is CASSQEGGTRVHTQYF. CDR3 nucleotide sequence: TGTGCCAGCAGCCAAGAAGGTGGGACTAGGGTTCACACGCAGTATTTT.

The rearrangement uses TRBV27 and TRBJ2-2; D ambiguous. The V gene lost 3 bases and the J gene lost 4 bases, with 9 bases spanning the gap. Germline-derived CDR1 and CDR2 are MNHEY and SMNVEV (reference sequence). CDR3 length equals 14 residues. The CDR3 DNA follows: TGTGCCAGCAGTTTCAGGTGGCCCACCGGGGAGCTGTTTTTT. Its translation is CASSFRWPTGELFF.

The V and J genes are TRBV27 and TRBJ2-7; TRBD1 aligns across 10 bases. This CDR3 has 15 amino acids. J was trimmed by 3 bases and V by 3 bases; bases with no gene match: 5. CDR1 and CDR2 from the germline V gene are MNHEY and SMNVEV (reference sequence). The DNA for the CDR3 is TGTGCCAGCAGTTTCTCCGGGACAGGGGTCTACGAGCAGTACTTC. Its translation is CASSFSGTGVYEQYF.

A remark on this clone: The junction shows a germline mismatch at one end, possibly a read error. The V and J genes are TRBV18 and TRBJ2-3, with 7 bases that match TRBD1. The V gene's germline CDR1 is KGHSH and CDR2 LQKENI. The CDR3 is made up of 13 amino acids. The CDR3 DNA follows: TGTGCCAGCTCACCACCTGGGACAGAGATGAGAGCGTTT. This sequence encodes CASSPPGTEMRAF.

The chain combines TRBV28 with TRBJ1-5, with D unclear. Trimming took 2 bases from V and 3 from J, leaving 11 bases between them. This CDR3 is built from 15 residues. CDR1 and CDR2 (germline): MDHEN, SYDVKM. Here the CDR3 DNA reads TGTGCCAGCAGTTTACTGGAGGGTTACAATCAGCCCCAGCATTTT. Translated, it gives CASSLLEGYNQPQHF.

The rearrangement joins TRBV7-2 to TRBJ2-7, with TRBD1 matching over 7 bases. V was clipped by 1 base and J by 0 bases; unmatched bases: 9. Looked up from germline, CDR1 is SGHTA and CDR2 is FQGNSA. The CDR3 runs 17 residues. CDR3 DNA sequence: TGTGCCAGCAGCTTAGTAAGTGGACAGGCTCTCTCCTACGAGCAGTACTTC. It specifies CASSLVSGQALSYEQYF. Full variable domain (rest looked up from reference TRBV7-2 and TRBJ2-7): GAGVSQSPSNKVTEKGKDVELRCDPISGHTALYWYRQSLGQGLEFLIYFQGNSAPDKSGLPSDRFSAERTGGSVSTLTIQRTQQEDSAVYLCASSLVSGQALSYEQYFGPGTRLTVT.

The chain couples TRBV27 to TRBJ2-1; D is ambiguous. V dropped 3 bases and J dropped 5 bases, with 11 bases sitting between them. This CDR3 has 14 amino acids. The V gene's germline CDR1 is MNHEY and CDR2 SMNVEV (reference sequence). The CDR3 loop is CASSFVYPNNEQFF. As DNA, the CDR3 is TGTGCCAGCAGTTTCGTATACCCTAACAATGAGCAGTTCTTC.

The CDR3 coding sequence is TGTGCCAGCAGTGCCAGGGCTTATAGCAATCAGCCCCAGCATTTT. Protein product: CASSARAYSNQPQHF. The gene calls are TRBV6-2 or TRBV6-3 and TRBJ1-5; D possibly corresponds to TRBD1 (5 bases). Germline V gene lookup returns CDR1 MNHEY and CDR2 SVGEGT. The V and J ends lost 5 bases and 0 bases respectively, with 11 bases between them. There are 15 residues in the CDR3.

CDR3 coding DNA: TGTGCCAGTCCTCAAGAGACTAGCACAGATACGCAGTATTTT. It translates to CASPQETSTDTQYF. The chain is built from TRBV19 and TRBJ2-3; the D is unclear. Between the trimmed V and J ends, which lost 8 bases and 0 bases, there was a span of 12 bases. Germline CDR1 is LNHDA and CDR2 is SQIVND (reference sequence). The CDR3 totals 14 residues.

The CDR3 loop reads CASSVFSYEQYF. CDR3 DNA: TGTGCCAGCAGTGTCTTCTCCTACGAGCAGTACTTC. This chain uses TRBV25-1 with TRBJ2-7; no clear D gene. The CDR3 covers 12 residues. Trimming stripped 4 bases from V and 0 bases from J, with 4 bases between. CDR1 MGHDK and CDR2 SYGVNS come from the germline V gene.

The rearrangement joins TRBV5-1 to TRBJ2-3; TRBD2 aligns across 11 bases. CDR3 length: 17 residues. V shed 7 bases, J shed 3 bases, and the junction held 13 bases outside the gene matches. The V gene's germline CDR1 is SGHRS and CDR2 YFSETQ. The DNA for the CDR3 is TGCGCCAGCCGTAGCGGGGGGGCATCTCTTAGTACAGATACGCAGTATTTT. It yields the protein CASRSGGASLSTDTQYF.